Below, 24 T cell receptor beta chains from the same sample are listed, as sequenced in a study of T cell responses to AZD1222 COVID-19 vaccine. Clones were sequenced by immunoSEQ multiplex PCR, and TCRdb holds only the in-frame ones, with some missing. Of more than 120,000 clones listed, about 86% were seen once; the top ten hold 5% to 6%. Sequenced here: peripheral blood, sampled 28 days after the second AZD1222 dose. These receptors originate from an adult who received the AZD1222 COVID-19 vaccine.

V gene TRBV18 combines with J gene TRBJ1-2, with a weak D call TRBD1 (5 bases). Germline V gives CDR1 KGHSH, CDR2 LQKENI. There are 16 residues in the CDR3. With 1 base removed from V and 2 bases from J, the gap between germline ends came to 14 bases. CDR3 region: CASSPRTPGTNYGYTF. The CDR3 DNA reads TGTGCCAGCTCACCACGTACCCCCGGGACGAACTATGGCTACACCTTC.

The gene calls are TRBV28 and TRBJ2-5; 10 bases line up with TRBD1. The CDR3 runs 15 residues. Germline CDR1 and CDR2: MDHEN and SYDVKM. Trimming at V came to 4 bases and at J to 7 bases, leaving 9 bases not matched to a gene. Here the CDR3 DNA reads TGTGCCAGCAGTTCCGGGACAGGGGCATGGGGGACCCAGTACTTC. It is translated as CASSSGTGAWGTQYF.

The chain recombines TRBV20-1 with TRBJ2-5; no definite D call. The CDR3 sequence is 10 residues long. Germline assignment: CDR1 DFQATT and CDR2 SNEGSKA (reference sequence). V shed 5 bases and J shed 3 bases, with 4 bases lying between them. The CDR3 loop is CSAQEETQYF. The DNA of the CDR3 is TGCAGTGCTCAGGAAGAGACCCAGTACTTC.

The chain employs TRBV14 and TRBJ1-3; no firm D call. CDR3 length: 12 amino acids. Germline CDR1 SGHDN, CDR2 FVKESK. The germline V and J ends were trimmed by 4 bases and 7 bases, with 8 bases remaining between them. CDR3 residues: CASSPSANTIYF. CDR3 nucleotide sequence: TGTGCCAGCAGCCCGTCGGCGAACACCATATATTTT.

This sequence joins TRBV5-4 and TRBJ2-7; 8 positions agree with TRBD2. The CDR3 has 15 residues. Germline CDR1 SGHNT, CDR2 YYREEE (reference sequence). J lost 2 bases, V lost 1 base, and 5 bases had no gene match. The CDR3 sequence is CASSLYGGGTYEQYF. CDR3 DNA: TGTGCCAGCAGCTTGTACGGGGGGGGCACCTACGAGCAGTACTTC. The full variable domain, its missing parts supplied by reference TRBV5-4 and TRBJ2-7, is ETGVTQSPTHLIKTRGQQVTLRCSSQSGHNTVSWYQQALGQGPQFIFQYYREEENGRGNFPPRFSGLQFPNYSSELNVNALELDDSALYLCASSLYGGGTYEQYFGPGTRLTVT.

J is TRBJ2-7 and V is TRBV20-1; either TRBD1 or TRBD2 may fit D (6 bases each). V gave up 6 bases and J gave up 6 bases, with 12 bases separating them. This CDR3 is 11 amino acids long. The germline V gene has CDR1 DFQATT and CDR2 SNEGSKA (reference sequence). CDR3 sequence (DNA): TGCAGTGCGCCACAGGGAGGCGAGCAGTACTTC. This gives the protein CSAPQGGEQYF.

V usage is TRBV6-5 and J usage is TRBJ1-3; D perhaps matches TRBD1 (5 bases). The V end was cut by 6 bases, the J end by 0 bases, with 12 bases between. Per the germline V gene, CDR1 is MNHEY and CDR2 is SVGAGI. This CDR3 has 15 residues. The CDR3 DNA reads TGTGCCAGCAGGGACAACCACTACTCTGGAAACACCATATATTTT. Its translation is CASRDNHYSGNTIYF.

The chain has TRBV11-3 and TRBJ2-7; D is undetermined. The V gene's germline CDR1 is SGHNT and CDR2 YENEEA. The CDR3 runs 14 residues. V lost 1 base, J lost 4 bases, and 11 bases lay in between. CDR3 amino acids: CASSLVTVPYEQYF. Written as DNA, the CDR3 is TGTGCCAGCAGCTTAGTTACTGTACCTTACGAGCAGTACTTC.

There are a few counts of this clone. The V call is TRBV25-1, the J call TRBJ1-1, with D perhaps matching TRBD1 (6 bases). CDR1 is MGHDK and CDR2 is SYGVNS in the germline V gene. CDR3 length: 12 amino acids. Trimming cost V 9 bases and J 1 base, with 9 bases left between them. This chain's CDR3 is CASGTPNTEAFF. DNA for the CDR3: TGTGCCAGTGGGACACCGAACACTGAAGCTTTCTTT.

The J gene is TRBJ1-2, the V gene TRBV28; 7 bases line up with TRBD1. Trimming took 2 bases from V and 8 from J; bases not matched to a gene: 8. Germline CDR1 MDHEN, CDR2 SYDVKM. The CDR3 covers 14 residues. CDR3 coding DNA: TGTGCCAGCAGTTTACAGGGGGTGGCTATAGGCTACACCTTC. Its protein is CASSLQGVAIGYTF.

This chain links TRBV9 with TRBJ1-1, with 8 nucleotides matching TRBD1. CDR3 length equals 19 residues. Germline V lookup: CDR1 SGDLS, CDR2 YYNGEE. V gave up 0 bases and J gave up 2 bases; unmatched junction bases: 15. This CDR3 reads CASSVVVRVGTGRNTEAFF. Written as DNA, the CDR3 is TGTGCCAGCAGCGTAGTAGTCCGTGTTGGGACAGGACGCAACACTGAAGCTTTCTTT.

The rearrangement links TRBV10-3 to TRBJ2-3, with D perhaps TRBD1 (6 bases). This CDR3 spans 14 amino acids. Trimming left V 3 bases short and J 1 base short, with 8 bases between. CDR1 and CDR2 from the germline V gene are ENHRY and SYGVKD. The chain's CDR3 is CAISDGGRTDTQYF. DNA of the CDR3: TGTGCCATCAGTGATGGGGGCCGCACAGATACGCAGTATTTT.

The genes are TRBV7-9 and TRBJ2-3, with no clear D. The CDR3 is 15 amino acids. Germline V lookup: CDR1 SEHNR, CDR2 FQNEAQ (reference sequence). The V and J ends lost 2 bases and 2 bases respectively, with 11 bases between them. CDR3 region: CASSLPRSNTDTQYF. CDR3 in DNA: TGTGCCAGCAGCTTACCGCGTTCGAACACAGATACGCAGTATTTT.

The count of this clone is one. V usage is TRBV18 and J usage is TRBJ2-1; D might be TRBD2 (5 bases). The CDR3 totals 14 residues. Germline-derived CDR1 and CDR2 are KGHSH and LQKENI. The V and J ends lost 2 bases and 4 bases respectively, with 9 bases between them. CDR3 DNA: TGTGCCAGCTCACCAGCGGGCTCTTACAATGAGCAGTTCTTC. Protein sequence: CASSPAGSYNEQFF.

The chain links TRBV4-1 to TRBJ1-1; D is perhaps TRBD1 (5 bases). Germline V gene sequence: CDR1 MGHRA, CDR2 YSYEKL. Deletions cut 4 bases from V and 4 bases from J, with 22 bases between. The CDR3 is made up of 17 amino acids. CDR3 sequence reads: CASSPSPLAGLATEAFF. CDR3 DNA sequence: TGCGCCAGCAGCCCGAGCCCCTTGGCAGGGTTGGCCACTGAAGCTTTCTTT.

The rearrangement links TRBV9 to TRBJ2-5; TRBD2 agrees at 8 bases. The CDR3 is made up of 15 amino acids. V was clipped by 0 bases and J by 2 bases; unmatched bases: 3. Germline V CDR1 and CDR2: SGDLS, YYNGEE. In nucleotides, the CDR3 is TGTGCCAGCAGCGTAGTAGCGGGGCCTCAAGAGACCCAGTACTTC. Amino acid sequence: CASSVVAGPQETQYF.

A word on this clone: Other nucleotide sequences from this sample produce the same CDR3. The rearrangement links TRBV6-5 to TRBJ1-5; no clear D. Trimming removed 5 bases at V and 2 bases at J, with 7 bases between. This CDR3 spans 13 amino acids. Looked up from germline, CDR1 is MNHEY and CDR2 is SVGAGI. This chain's CDR3 is CASSRQGNQPQHF. As DNA, the CDR3 is TGTGCCAGCAGTCGCCAAGGCAATCAGCCCCAGCATTTT.

This sequence joins TRBV7-6 and TRBJ2-1; D remains unclear. Between the trimmed V and J ends, which lost 3 bases and 7 bases, there was a span of 10 bases. The CDR3 extends over 13 amino acids. The germline V gene encodes CDR1 SGHVS and CDR2 FNYEAQ. This CDR3 reads CASSLLDRNEQFF. CDR3 bases: TGTGCCAGCAGCTTGCTAGATAGGAATGAGCAGTTCTTC.

The V gene is TRBV6-5, the J gene TRBJ1-1; no clear D gene. The CDR3 is 14 residues long. V lost 4 bases and J 6 bases, leaving 15 bases between the germline ends. Germline loops: CDR1 MNHEY, CDR2 SVGAGI. The CDR3 DNA reads TGTGCCAGCAGTTCCCGGGCCCTCCGGGCTGAAGCTTTCTTT. It specifies CASSSRALRAEAFF.

This chain joins TRBV9 and TRBJ1-1; D possibly corresponds to TRBD1 (6 bases). V lost 3 bases to trimming and J lost 7 bases, with 10 bases between them. Germline-derived CDR1 and CDR2 are SGDLS and YYNGEE. CDR3 length equals 12 residues. CDR3: CASSGGGSEAFF. The CDR3 region has the DNA TGTGCCAGCAGCGGAGGGGGTAGTGAAGCTTTCTTT.

This CDR3 reads CATSRGGYGYTF. The CDR3 DNA sequence: TGTGCCACCAGTCGGGGCGGCTATGGCTACACCTTC. The chain has TRBV24-1 and TRBJ1-2, with a tentative D call TRBD1 (5 bases). Per the germline V gene, CDR1 is KGHDR and CDR2 is SFDVKD. The CDR3 totals 12 residues. Trimming took off 6 bases at V and 4 bases at J, with 8 bases between the two ends.

The chain carries TRBV6-2 or TRBV6-3 and TRBJ1-2; possible D gene TRBD1, 5 bases. Per germline, CDR1 MNHEY and CDR2 SVGEGT. The CDR3 length is 15 residues. V dropped 4 bases and J dropped 2 bases, with 14 bases sitting between them. For the CDR3, the DNA is TGTGCCAGCAGTTCAACTCGACAGCTCAACTATGGCTACACCTTC. It is translated as CASSSTRQLNYGYTF.

The chain employs TRBV3-1 (or the pseudogene TRBV3-2) and TRBJ1-1; a weak D match, TRBD1 (6 bases). The germline gives CDR1 LGHDT, CDR2 YNNKEL (reference sequence). Trimming removed 0 bases at V and 8 bases at J, with 10 bases between. The CDR3 is made up of 13 amino acids. The CDR3 region is CASSQDRGAEAFF. The CDR3 DNA reads TGTGCCAGCAGCCAAGATCGGGGGGCAGAAGCTTTCTTT.

This clone was detected only once. The V and J genes are TRBV30 and TRBJ1-1; no firm D call. This CDR3 is built from 13 residues. The germline V and J ends were trimmed by 3 bases and 3 bases, with 11 bases remaining between them. Germline values: CDR1 GTSNPN, CDR2 SVGIG (reference sequence). CDR3 DNA sequence: TGTGCCTGGAGCCCGGGCGCGGACACTGAAGCTTTCTTT. This gives the protein CAWSPGADTEAFF.